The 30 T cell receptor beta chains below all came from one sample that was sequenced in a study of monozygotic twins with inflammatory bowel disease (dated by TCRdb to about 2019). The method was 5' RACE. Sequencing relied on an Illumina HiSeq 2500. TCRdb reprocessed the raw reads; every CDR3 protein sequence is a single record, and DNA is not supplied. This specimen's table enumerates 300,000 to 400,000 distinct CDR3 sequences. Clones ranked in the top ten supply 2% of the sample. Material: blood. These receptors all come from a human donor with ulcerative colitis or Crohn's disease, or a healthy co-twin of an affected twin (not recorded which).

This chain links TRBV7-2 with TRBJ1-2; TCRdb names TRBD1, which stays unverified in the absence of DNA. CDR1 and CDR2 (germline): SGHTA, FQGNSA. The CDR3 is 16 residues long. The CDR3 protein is CASSLGGATPGYGYTF.

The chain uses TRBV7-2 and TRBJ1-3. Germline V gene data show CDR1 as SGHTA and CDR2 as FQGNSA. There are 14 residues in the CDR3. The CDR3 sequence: CASSLGVAGNTIYF. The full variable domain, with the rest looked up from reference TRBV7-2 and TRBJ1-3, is GAGVSQSPSNKVTEKGKDVELRCDPISGHTALYWYRQSLGQGLEFLIYFQGNSAPDKSGLPSDRFSAERTGGSVSTLTIQRTQQEDSAVYLCASSLGVAGNTIYFGEGSWLTVV.

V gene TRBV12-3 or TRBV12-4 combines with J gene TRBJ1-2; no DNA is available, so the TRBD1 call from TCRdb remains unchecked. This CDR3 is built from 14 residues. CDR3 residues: CASRGRQPHYGYTF.

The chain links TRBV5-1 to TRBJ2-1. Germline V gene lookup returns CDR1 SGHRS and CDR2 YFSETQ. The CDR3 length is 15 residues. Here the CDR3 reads CASSFTSDSYNEQFF.

The CDR3 loop reads CASSTPAAGSSYNEQFF. V gene TRBV7-9 combines with J gene TRBJ2-1; TCRdb indicates TRBD2, and absent DNA this call remains unverified. Per the germline V gene, CDR1 is SEHNR and CDR2 is FQNEAQ (reference sequence). The CDR3 spans 17 residues.

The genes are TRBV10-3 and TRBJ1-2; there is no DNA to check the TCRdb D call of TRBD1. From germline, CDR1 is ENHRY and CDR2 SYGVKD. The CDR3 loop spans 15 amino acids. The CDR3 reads CAISDIRDRGYGYTF.

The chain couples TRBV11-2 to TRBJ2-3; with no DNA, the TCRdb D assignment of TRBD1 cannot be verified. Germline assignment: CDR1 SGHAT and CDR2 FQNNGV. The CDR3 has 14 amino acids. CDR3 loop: CASSLPQGTDTQYF.

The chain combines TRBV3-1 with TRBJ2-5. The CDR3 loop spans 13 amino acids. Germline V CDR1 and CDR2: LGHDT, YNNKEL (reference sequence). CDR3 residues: CASSPGGRVNLYF.

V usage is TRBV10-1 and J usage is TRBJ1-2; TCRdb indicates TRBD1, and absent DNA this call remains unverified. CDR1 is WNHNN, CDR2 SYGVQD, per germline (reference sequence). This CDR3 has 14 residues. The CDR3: CASRRIRGRDGYTF.

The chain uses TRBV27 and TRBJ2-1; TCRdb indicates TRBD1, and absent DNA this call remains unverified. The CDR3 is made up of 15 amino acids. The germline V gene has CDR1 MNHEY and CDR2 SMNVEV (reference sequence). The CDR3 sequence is CASSLAGALYNEQFF.

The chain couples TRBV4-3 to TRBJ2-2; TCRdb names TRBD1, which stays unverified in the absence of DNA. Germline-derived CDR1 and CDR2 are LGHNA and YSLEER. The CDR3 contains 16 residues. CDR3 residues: CASSQVGGLNTGELFF.

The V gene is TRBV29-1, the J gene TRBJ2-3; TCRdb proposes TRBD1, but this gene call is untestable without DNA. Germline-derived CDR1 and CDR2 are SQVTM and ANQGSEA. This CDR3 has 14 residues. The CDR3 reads CSVDGDREADTQYF.

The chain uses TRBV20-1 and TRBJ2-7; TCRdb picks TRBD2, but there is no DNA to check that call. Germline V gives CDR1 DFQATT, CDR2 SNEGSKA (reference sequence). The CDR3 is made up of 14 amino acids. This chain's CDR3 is CSARLAGGSDEQYF.

The CDR3 reads CASARGSSYNEQFF. The rearrangement uses TRBV6-1 and TRBJ2-1; the D gene TCRdb calls, TRBD1, cannot be checked with no DNA. The CDR3 totals 14 residues. Germline V CDR1 and CDR2: MNHNS, SASEGT.

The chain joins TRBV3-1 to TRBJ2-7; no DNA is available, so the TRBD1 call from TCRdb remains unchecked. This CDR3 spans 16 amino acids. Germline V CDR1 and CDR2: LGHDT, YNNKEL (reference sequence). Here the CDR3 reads CASSQDRSGASYEQYF.

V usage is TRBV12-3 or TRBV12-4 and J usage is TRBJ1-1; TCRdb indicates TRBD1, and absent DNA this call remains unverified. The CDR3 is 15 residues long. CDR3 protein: CASSSGQGRNTEAFF.

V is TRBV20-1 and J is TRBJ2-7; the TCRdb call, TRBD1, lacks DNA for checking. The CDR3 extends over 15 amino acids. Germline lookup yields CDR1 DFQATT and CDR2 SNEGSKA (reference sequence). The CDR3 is CSAPPLGRQTSEQYF.

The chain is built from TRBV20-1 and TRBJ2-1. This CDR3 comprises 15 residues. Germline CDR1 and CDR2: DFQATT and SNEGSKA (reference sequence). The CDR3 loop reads CSARDSSGVDNEQFF.

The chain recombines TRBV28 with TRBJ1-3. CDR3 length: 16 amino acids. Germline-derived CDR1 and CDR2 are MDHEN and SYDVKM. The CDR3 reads CASRGLGPMSGDTIYF.

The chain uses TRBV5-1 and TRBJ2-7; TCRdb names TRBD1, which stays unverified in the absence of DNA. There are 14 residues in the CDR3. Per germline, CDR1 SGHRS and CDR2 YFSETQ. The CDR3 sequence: CASSLDPGTYEQYF.

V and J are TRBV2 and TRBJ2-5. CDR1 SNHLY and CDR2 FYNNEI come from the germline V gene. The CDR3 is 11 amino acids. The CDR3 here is CASCYQETQYF.

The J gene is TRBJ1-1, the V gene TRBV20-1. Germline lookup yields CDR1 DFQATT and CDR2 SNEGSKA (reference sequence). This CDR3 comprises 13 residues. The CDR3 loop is CSAGRRGSGEAFF.

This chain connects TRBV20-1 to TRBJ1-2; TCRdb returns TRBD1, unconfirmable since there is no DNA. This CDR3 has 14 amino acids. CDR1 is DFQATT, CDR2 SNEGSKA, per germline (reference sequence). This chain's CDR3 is CSASNRQAGLGYTF.

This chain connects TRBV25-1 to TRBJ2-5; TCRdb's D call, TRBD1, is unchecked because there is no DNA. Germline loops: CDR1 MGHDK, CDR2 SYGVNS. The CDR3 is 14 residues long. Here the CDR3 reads CASSPRTGKETQYF.

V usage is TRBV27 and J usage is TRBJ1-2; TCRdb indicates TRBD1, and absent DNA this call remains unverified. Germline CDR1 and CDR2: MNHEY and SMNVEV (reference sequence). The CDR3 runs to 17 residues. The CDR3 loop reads CASSLSVRAGNNYGYTF.

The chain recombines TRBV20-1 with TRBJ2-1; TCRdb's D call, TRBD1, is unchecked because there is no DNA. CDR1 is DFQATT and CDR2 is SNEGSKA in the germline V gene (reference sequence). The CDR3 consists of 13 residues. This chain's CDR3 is CSAFIGTSNEQFF.

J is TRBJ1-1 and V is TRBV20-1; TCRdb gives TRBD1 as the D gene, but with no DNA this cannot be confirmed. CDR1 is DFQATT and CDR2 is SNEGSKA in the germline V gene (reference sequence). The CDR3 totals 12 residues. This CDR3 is CSARKQGVEAFF.

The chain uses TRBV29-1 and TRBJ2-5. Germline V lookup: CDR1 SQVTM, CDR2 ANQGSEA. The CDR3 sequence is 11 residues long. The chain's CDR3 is CSVLGWETQYF. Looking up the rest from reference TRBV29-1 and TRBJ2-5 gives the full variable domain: SAVISQKPSRDICQRGTSLTIQCQVDSQVTMMFWYRQQPGQSLTLIATANQGSEATYESGFVIDKFPISRPNLTFSTLTVSNMSPEDSSIYLCSVLGWETQYFGPGTRLLVL.

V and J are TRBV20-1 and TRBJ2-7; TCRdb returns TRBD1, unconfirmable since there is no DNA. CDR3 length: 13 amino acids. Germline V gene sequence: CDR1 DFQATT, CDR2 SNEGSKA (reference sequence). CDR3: CSAPGQGNYEQYF.

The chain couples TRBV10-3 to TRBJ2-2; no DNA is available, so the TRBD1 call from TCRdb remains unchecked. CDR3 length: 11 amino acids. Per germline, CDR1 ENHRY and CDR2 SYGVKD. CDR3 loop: CAARGTGELFF.